This entry is about one TCR beta chain. This clonotype was seen only a few times. No antigen is known for it. Per-base quality was not reported, and no clone a single base away is much larger than it. V and J lose 4 bases and 3 bases, and a span of 16 bases separates them. Taken from the germline V gene, the CDR1 and CDR2 loops are MNHEY and SVGEGT. The CDR3 measures 15 amino acids from cysteine to phenylalanine. The kept DNA is CDR3 alone, 45 bases in frame from the first base. The method was 5' RACE. Sequencing was performed on an Illumina HiSeq 2500. A second about 7 to 12 cycle PCR used a sample-barcoded 5' primer and a J-beta primer mix. A template-switch 5' adaptor carrying 12 random nucleotides introduced a unique molecular identifier onto each TCR beta cDNA molecule. Each sample yielded at least 3 million CDR3-containing paired-end reads. All of the RNA was converted into first-strand cDNA using the Mint cDNA synthesis kit, with a TRBC-specific oligonucleotide serving as the primer. All cDNA was treated with uracil-DNA glycosylase and then went through a first 18-cycle PCR with the universal primers M1SS and BC2_uni_R. Regarding the original processing steps: Normalization of each sample was performed by random selection of 1 million high-quality reads, each carrying a distinct molecular identifier. Instead of being binned into consensus sequences, reads that shared molecular identifiers were thrown out. MiTCR, set to a Q25 quality threshold and the strictest error-elimination algorithm, was used for CDR3 identification, clonotype clustering and error correction. Lower-bound total TCR beta diversity was estimated with a nonparametric unseen species model using Euler transformation. Using fastp trimming at Q25 and MiXCR clonotype assembly, TCRdb reanalyzed the public sequencing data and kept in-frame beta chains. For every CDR3 protein sequence, its rows merge into one entry that carries the most common genes and DNA. The V and J calls here are based on TCRdb, not the publication. The sample table records hundreds of thousands of distinct CDR3 sequences; 58% of these occur just once. The ten largest make up 22% of the sample.

These data come from a study of blood T cells in healthy people across ages (dated by TCRdb to the mid-2010s). Concerning the study at large: In model experiments, roughly one uniquely barcoded TCR beta cDNA molecule per two T cells was captured by template switching. Age-related changes in TCR beta repertoire diversity were measured in the study by deep sequencing normalized with unique cDNA molecular identifiers. Donors were grouped into four age groups: young (average roughly 17 years), middle-aged (around 39), aged (about 60) and long-lived (about 89). To avoid experimental bias, donors of different ages were spread randomly across the sequencing lanes. The study analyzed two additional independent replicas of 1 million unique cDNA reads from the same blood draw for two donors, one aged 18 to 30 and one aged 80 or older. What the work shows at the level of the full study, not this receptor alone: Conclusive comparison of naive and antigen-experienced compartments was prevented by the profiling of bulk unsorted PBMCs. Compared with the aged group, the long-lived group had more naive CD4+ T cells, fewer expanded clones and increased TCR diversity, a pattern suggesting age selection. The CMV infection status of donors was not known, potentially confounding age-related changes in expanded clonotypes. A strong correlation was found between observed TCR beta diversity and the percentage of naive T cells measured by flow cytometry. Observed TCR beta diversity per million T cells fell roughly linearly with age, and a significant reduction was already apparent by age around 36. Estimates of total diversity based on one million sequenced T cells were considered lower bounds and underestimates.

Donors were approximately 42 systemically healthy Caucasian individuals from Russia aged roughly 6 to 90 years. Ten milliliters of peripheral blood were drawn from each donor into EDTA-treated Vacutainer tubes. Ficoll-Paque density-gradient centrifugation was used to isolate PBMCs, with at least 7 million obtained per sample. Trizol reagent was used to extract total RNA from PBMCs, with at least 6 micrograms per sample. Naive CD45RAhigh/CD27high T cell percentages were measured by flow cytometry on a PBMC aliquot from every donor. The sequence joins TRBV6-2 or TRBV6-3 to TRBJ2-7, with the D gene not clear enough to name. The sequenced sample consisted of blood. The TCR sequence derives from a man between 25 and 39 years old in good health. The nucleotides read TGTGCCAGCAGTTCTCGGGCTAGATCGGACTACGAGCAGTACTTC. Its translation reads: CASSSRARSDYEQYF.